Shown below are 28 T cell receptor beta chains from a single sample sequenced in a study of T cells in women clearing cervical HPV infection. Assay: immunoSEQ multiplex PCR; the TCRdb copy retains only in-frame clones and omits some. Across tens of thousands of clones, the top ten clones capture around 6.5% of the sample. The sequenced sample consisted of blood buffy coat. The source of these receptors is a woman aged 18 to 75 with a cervical HPV16 infection that either progressed to CIN3+ or cleared (not recorded which).

The DNA read from the CDR3 is TGCAGTGCTAGACCTCTATGGGGGGGCCGAGATACG. Encoded protein: CSARPLWGGRDT. The CDR3 as a whole reads CSARPLWGGRDTQYF. The chain recombines TRBV20-1 with TRBJ2-3; a possible D gene is TRBD2 (7 bases). The missing CDR3 end, 3 residues past where the read stops, is filled in from the germline J gene. Germline CDR1 reads DFQATT; CDR2 reads SNEGSKA (reference sequence). V was pared by 2 bases and J by 5 bases, with 17 bases between. The length of the CDR3 is 15 residues.

A word on this clone: Sequencing ends 3 residues short of the CDR3 end; the germline J gene provides the rest. The genes are TRBV12-3 or TRBV12-4 and TRBJ2-1, with 11 bases identical to TRBD2. V shed 6 bases, J shed 4 bases, and the junction held 5 bases outside the gene matches. The CDR3 runs 15 residues. CDR3 DNA (partial): TGTGCCAGCAGATCCCCTAGCGGGGGGTACAATGAG. Protein product: CASRSPSGGYNE. The full CDR3 sequence reads CASRSPSGGYNEQFF.

In regard to this clone: The read terminates 3 residues ahead of where the CDR3 ends, so the germline J gene completes it. The chain combines TRBV19 with TRBJ2-6, with D hard to call. From germline, CDR1 is LNHDA and CDR2 SQIVND (reference sequence). V was clipped by 5 bases and J by 0 bases, with 8 bases between them. The CDR3 extends over 15 amino acids. The CDR3 protein is CASSLPDSGANVLTF. Partial CDR3 DNA: TGTGCCAGTAGTTTGCCAGACTCTGGGGCCAACGTC. The full variable domain, completed using reference TRBV19 and TRBJ2-6, is DGGITQSPKYLFRKEGQNVTLSCEQNLNHDAMYWYRQDPGQGLRLIYYSQIVNDFQKGDIAEGYSVSREKKESFPLTVTSAQKNPTAFYLCASSLPDSGANVLTFGAGSRLTVL.

CDR3 region: CASSLKGDGNSPLHF. Partial CDR3 DNA: TGCGCCAGCAGCTTGAAGGGGGACGGTAATTCACCC. J is TRBJ1-6 and V is TRBV5-1, with D perhaps matching TRBD1 (6 bases). With the read ending 3 residues before the CDR3 end, the germline J gene is used to fill in that end. The CDR3 is 15 residues long. Germline CDR1 reads SGHRS; CDR2 reads YFSETQ. Trimming left V 1 base short and J 6 bases short, with 11 bases between.

Concerning this clone: The CDR3 end is not reached by the read, which stops 3 residues before it; the germline J gene fills it in. V is TRBV20-1 and J is TRBJ1-1, with unresolved D. The V end lost 2 bases, the J end lost 6 bases, and 10 bases lay between the germline ends. Germline values: CDR1 DFQATT, CDR2 SNEGSKA (reference sequence). This CDR3 has 12 residues. The CDR3 sequence: CSARLLVAEAFF. Partial CDR3 DNA: TGCAGTGCTAGACTCCTCGTTGCTGAA.

About this clone: With the read ending 3 residues before the CDR3 end, the germline J gene is used to fill in that end. J is TRBJ1-2 and V is TRBV19, with D unclear. Germline V gene data show CDR1 as LNHDA and CDR2 as SQIVND (reference sequence). The CDR3 is made up of 15 amino acids. CDR3 DNA, as far as it was read: TGTGCCAGTAGATCCGAAACTAGCGGAGAGTACGAC. Translated: CASRSETSGEYD. The entire CDR3 sequence reads CASRSETSGEYDYTF.

The sequenced part of the CDR3 DNA is TGTGCCATCAGTGCTAGCGGGAGCCGGGACACCGGGGAG. This translates into CAISASGSRDTGE. The whole CDR3 sequence reads CAISASGSRDTGELFF. The V call is TRBV10-3, the J call TRBJ2-2; 10 bases line up with TRBD2. The missing CDR3 end, 3 residues past where the read stops, is filled in from the germline J gene. V shed 4 bases and J 3 bases; nucleotides not matched to a gene: 5. The CDR3 covers 16 residues. Per the germline V gene, CDR1 is ENHRY and CDR2 is SYGVKD.

The CDR3 DNA, read in part, is TGCGCCAGCAGTCAATCGGGGGGGGCCTACGAC. Translating it yields CASSQSGGAYD. The CDR3 in its entirety is CASSQSGGAYDYTF. The chain uses TRBV23-1 and TRBJ1-2; possibly TRBD1 for D (6 bases). Coverage ceases 3 residues before the CDR3 finishes, and the germline J gene fills in the end. TRBV23-1 counts as an open reading frame of uncertain function. This CDR3 region has 14 residues.

The sequenced CDR3 bases are TGTGCCAGTACAACAGGGGTTTTGGGCACTGAA. This translates into CASTTGVLGTE. The full CDR3 is CASTTGVLGTEAFF. V is TRBV19 and J is TRBJ1-1, with 7 bases lining up with TRBD1. The read gets to within 3 residues of the CDR3 end, and the germline J gene fills in the rest. The V segment lost 7 bases and the J segment 4 bases; nucleotides outside the gene matches: 9. CDR1 and CDR2 from the germline V gene are LNHDA and SQIVND (reference sequence). CDR3 length equals 14 residues. Together with reference TRBV19 and TRBJ1-1, the CDR3 gives the full variable domain: DGGITQSPKYLFRKEGQNVTLSCEQNLNHDAMYWYRQDPGQGLRLIYYSQIVNDFQKGDIAEGYSVSREKKESFPLTVTSAQKNPTAFYLCASTTGVLGTEAFFGQGTRLTVV.

The sequenced part of the CDR3 DNA is TGTGCCAGCAGCTTAAGAGTCGACGGGGACTCCTACGAG. It specifies CASSLRVDGDSYE. The CDR3 reads in full as CASSLRVDGDSYEQYF. This sequence joins TRBV7-6 and TRBJ2-7, with D possibly TRBD2 on 5 matching bases. The read comes to an end 3 residues before the CDR3 does, leaving the germline J gene to fill in the end. This CDR3 is built from 16 residues. Germline V gives CDR1 SGHVS, CDR2 FNYEAQ. The V and J ends lost 2 bases and 0 bases respectively, with 14 bases between them.

Details on this clone: The CDR3 end falls 3 residues outside the read, so it is completed with the germline J gene. The J gene is TRBJ2-7, the V gene TRBV28; D might be TRBD2 (7 bases). This CDR3 has 15 residues. From germline, CDR1 is MDHEN and CDR2 SYDVKM. The V and J ends lost 8 bases and 0 bases respectively, with 17 bases between them. CDR3 in amino acids: CASQEGGVSSYEQYF. Incomplete CDR3 DNA: TGTGCCAGCCAAGAGGGGGGGGTTAGCTCCTACGAG.

Comment on this clone: The read finishes 3 residues shy of the CDR3 end, and the germline J gene is used to complete it. V is TRBV5-1 and J is TRBJ1-1, with D unclear. The germline V gene has CDR1 SGHRS and CDR2 YFSETQ. Trimming removed 2 bases from V and 5 bases from J, with 13 bases in between. The CDR3 length is 14 residues. The DNA read from the CDR3 is TGCGCCAGCAGCTTTAGGGTCGAGGAGACTGAA. This encodes CASSFRVEETE. The full CDR3 sequence reads CASSFRVEETEAFF.

Comment on this clone: Sequencing ends 3 residues short of the CDR3 end; the germline J gene provides the rest. The rearrangement uses TRBV2 and TRBJ1-2, with 11 bases identical to TRBD1. V dropped 9 bases and J dropped 5; count of bases not matched to a gene: 8. The germline gives CDR1 SNHLY, CDR2 FYNNEI. The CDR3 is 14 residues long. The CDR3 DNA, read in part, is TGTGCCAGTCTCTCGGGACAGGGGGATTATGGC. This gives the protein CASLSGQGDYG. The CDR3, in full, reads CASLSGQGDYGYTF.

Regarding this clone: The read is 3 residues too short to cover the CDR3 end, so that end is filled in from the germline J gene. The chain recombines TRBV5-6 with TRBJ1-3; no reliable D call. This CDR3 is 14 amino acids long. The germline V gene has CDR1 SGHDT and CDR2 YYEEEE. The CDR3 protein is CASSEAGFAVTIYF. CDR3 DNA, as far as it was read: TGTGCCAGCAGCGAAGCCGGGTTCGCGGTTACC.

In the case of this clone: Read data end 3 residues before the CDR3 end; the end is taken from the germline J gene. The chain joins TRBV19 to TRBJ1-2, with D unclear. The germline V gene encodes CDR1 LNHDA and CDR2 SQIVND (reference sequence). The CDR3 extends over 14 amino acids. The CDR3 protein is CASSILATSYEYTF. The DNA read from the CDR3 is TGTGCCAGTAGCATACTAGCGACCTCCTACGAA.

Details on this clone: Read data end 3 residues before the CDR3 end; the end is taken from the germline J gene. The rearrangement links TRBV5-6 to TRBJ2-7, with D possibly being TRBD1 or TRBD2 (5 bases each). The CDR3 extends over 15 amino acids. V was shortened by 5 bases and J by 0 bases, with 15 bases between the two germline ends. Germline loops: CDR1 SGHDT, CDR2 YYEEEE. CDR3 loop: CASSLGSGASYEQYF. The DNA read from the CDR3 is TGTGCCAGCAGTCTAGGGAGTGGGGCCTCCTACGAG.

The CDR3: CAWSPTGRNGYTF. The sequenced part of the CDR3 DNA is TGTGCCTGGAGCCCTACAGGGAGGAATGGC. This chain uses TRBV30 with TRBJ1-2; weak D call: TRBD1 (6 bases). The CDR3 extends 3 residues past the end of the read, so its final part is completed from the germline J gene. There are 13 residues in the CDR3. The germline gives CDR1 GTSNPN, CDR2 SVGIG (reference sequence). The V gene lost 3 bases and the J gene lost 6 bases, with 14 bases spanning the gap.

A note on this clone: The read is 3 residues too short to cover the CDR3 end, so that end is filled in from the germline J gene. The V call is TRBV19, the J call TRBJ2-7; 7 bases line up with TRBD2. Germline V gene sequence: CDR1 LNHDA, CDR2 SQIVND (reference sequence). The V gene end was trimmed by 8 bases and the J gene end by 4 bases; junction bases not matched to a gene: 14. The CDR3 loop spans 15 amino acids. The sequenced part of the CDR3 DNA is TGTGCCAGTGGAGCTGAGGGCGGGAGTTTGTACGAG. Protein sequence: CASGAEGGSLYE. In full, the CDR3 reads CASGAEGGSLYEQYF.

Notes on this clone: Sequencing ends 3 residues short of the CDR3 end; the germline J gene provides the rest. The chain couples TRBV7-3 to TRBJ2-3; the D gene is possibly TRBD2 (6 bases). Germline CDR1 and CDR2: SGHTA and FQGTGA. The CDR3 is made up of 14 amino acids. CDR3 bases read: TGTGCCAGCAGCTTATCCACGGGGGAAGAGACG. It yields the protein CASSLSTGEET. The CDR3 as a whole reads CASSLSTGEETQYF.

Points on this clone: Read sequence stops 3 residues before the CDR3 end, and the germline J gene provides the missing end. The chain recombines TRBV28 with TRBJ2-1, with 8 bases fitting TRBD2. V lost 2 bases and J lost 6; bases outside the gene matches: 0. CDR1 is MDHEN, CDR2 SYDVKM, per germline. There are 13 residues in the CDR3. CDR3 sequence: CASSLGTSNEQFF. Partial CDR3 DNA: TGTGCCAGCAGTTTAGGGACTAGCAATGAG.

As for this clone: The read terminates 3 residues ahead of where the CDR3 ends, so the germline J gene completes it. The chain combines TRBV23-1 with TRBJ1-4; no reliable D call. TRBV23-1 counts as an open reading frame of uncertain function. V was pared by 2 bases and J by 4 bases, with 8 bases between. The CDR3 runs 14 residues. CDR3 DNA, as far as it was read: TGCGCCAGCAGTCAAAGACACCGTAATGAAAAA. Protein product: CASSQRHRNEK. In full, the CDR3 reads CASSQRHRNEKLFF.

Regarding this clone: Read coverage stops 3 residues before the CDR3 terminus; the germline J gene supplies the remainder. V gene TRBV10-2 combines with J gene TRBJ2-3; TRBD2 is a possible D gene (6 bases). Germline V CDR1 and CDR2: WSHSY, SAAADI. The length of the CDR3 is 16 residues. Trimming removed 2 bases at V and 4 bases at J, with 16 bases between. The CDR3 reads CASSEDPSGEPDTQYF. The sequenced CDR3 bases are TGCGCCAGCAGTGAGGACCCCTCGGGGGAACCAGATACG.

On this clone itself: Read coverage stops 3 residues before the CDR3 terminus; the germline J gene supplies the remainder. V usage is TRBV5-1 and J usage is TRBJ2-2; 11 bases agree with TRBD2. CDR3 size: 14 residues. The V gene's germline CDR1 is SGHRS and CDR2 YFSETQ. V dropped 3 bases and J dropped 7; count of bases not matched to a gene: 2. The CDR3 reads CASSSTSGSGELFF. The CDR3 DNA, read in part, is TGCGCCAGCAGCTCCACTAGCGGGAGCGGGGAG.

About this clone: The observed sequence ends 3 residues before the CDR3 terminus, with the missing tail filled in from the germline J gene. The chain combines TRBV29-1 with TRBJ2-7; D remains ambiguous. The V end lost 7 bases, the J end lost 5 bases, and 21 bases lay between the germline ends. Germline CDR1 reads SQVTM; CDR2 reads ANQGSEA. This CDR3 contains 14 residues. The CDR3: CSASPSHGMNEQYF. CDR3 DNA (partial): TGCAGCGCCTCCCCGAGCCACGGTATGAACGAG.

As concerns this clone: The read terminates 3 residues before the CDR3 end, so the remaining end is supplied by the germline J gene. This chain joins TRBV7-9 and TRBJ1-2; TRBD1 aligns across 8 bases. V dropped 4 bases and J dropped 2; count of bases not matched to a gene: 3. CDR3 size: 14 residues. Germline V gene sequence: CDR1 SEHNR, CDR2 FQNEAQ (reference sequence). CDR3 DNA (partial): TGTGCCAGCAGCTCCTGGACAGGGAACTATGGC. This codes for CASSSWTGNYG. The whole CDR3 sequence reads CASSSWTGNYGYTF.

Worth noting for this clone: The CDR3 goes on 3 residues after the read ends, and that part is filled in from the germline J gene. The gene calls are TRBV19 and TRBJ2-3; tentative D call: TRBD1 (5 bases). Trimming pared 0 bases from V and 2 bases from J, leaving 15 bases between. Germline assignment: CDR1 LNHDA and CDR2 SQIVND (reference sequence). The CDR3 is made up of 17 amino acids. CDR3 DNA, as far as it was read: TGTGCCAGTAGTATAGAGCAACGACAGAAAATCACAGATACG. This codes for CASSIEQRQKITDT. The whole CDR3 region reads CASSIEQRQKITDTQYF.

A remark on this clone: Read data end 3 residues before the CDR3 end; the end is taken from the germline J gene. This chain uses TRBV30 with TRBJ2-2; TRBD1 aligns across 8 bases. Germline CDR1 is GTSNPN and CDR2 is SVGIG (reference sequence). This CDR3 is 12 amino acids long. The CDR3 reads CAWSGQGEKLFF. The covered CDR3 bases are TGTGCCTGGAGCGGACAGGGCGAAAAG.

As concerns this clone: The observed sequence ends 3 residues before the CDR3 terminus, with the missing tail filled in from the germline J gene. The chain carries TRBV7-2 and TRBJ2-4; D may be TRBD1 (6 bases). Germline V gene sequence: CDR1 SGHTA, CDR2 FQGNSA. CDR3 size: 15 residues. The sequenced CDR3 bases are TGTGCCAGCAGCTTAGGACCGGACAGCAACTATGGT. Protein: CASSLGPDSNYG. In full, the CDR3 reads CASSLGPDSNYGQYF. Drawing the rest from reference TRBV7-2 and TRBJ2-4, the complete variable domain is GAGVSQSPSNKVTEKGKDVELRCDPISGHTALYWYRQSLGQGLEFLIYFQGNSAPDKSGLPSDRFSAERTGGSVSTLTIQRTQQEDSAVYLCASSLGPDSNYGQYFGAGTRLSVL.